At least ten counts were recorded for the clone carrying this TCR beta chain. What it binds is unknown. The entry originates in a study of T cells in Graves' hyperthyroidism and ophthalmopathy. Findings and caveats of the study: A 13 V-J model separated ophthalmopathy from stable hyperthyroidism. The model predicted ophthalmopathy a median around six months before onset.

The investigators amplified TCR beta CDR3 regions from RNA transcripts. A first-round RT-PCR of the TCR CDR3 used the HTBI primer set. TCRdb recomputed calls from the multiplex PCR reads with MiXCR, one row per CDR3 protein. The table has around 350,000 distinct CDR3 sequences, more than 14% seen once. The V end was cut by 5 bases, the J end by 9 bases, with 11 bases between. The CDR3 is 13 amino acids. About 10 ml fresh peripheral blood yielded the PBMCs. This receptor was obtained from a woman under 40 with Graves' ophthalmopathy. The sequenced sample consisted of blood. The V call is TRBV12-3 or TRBV12-4, the J call TRBJ1-6; D unclear. As DNA, the CDR3 is TGTGCCAGCAGTGCAAGCGGTCGTTCACCCCTCCACTTT. Its protein is CASSASGRSPLHF.